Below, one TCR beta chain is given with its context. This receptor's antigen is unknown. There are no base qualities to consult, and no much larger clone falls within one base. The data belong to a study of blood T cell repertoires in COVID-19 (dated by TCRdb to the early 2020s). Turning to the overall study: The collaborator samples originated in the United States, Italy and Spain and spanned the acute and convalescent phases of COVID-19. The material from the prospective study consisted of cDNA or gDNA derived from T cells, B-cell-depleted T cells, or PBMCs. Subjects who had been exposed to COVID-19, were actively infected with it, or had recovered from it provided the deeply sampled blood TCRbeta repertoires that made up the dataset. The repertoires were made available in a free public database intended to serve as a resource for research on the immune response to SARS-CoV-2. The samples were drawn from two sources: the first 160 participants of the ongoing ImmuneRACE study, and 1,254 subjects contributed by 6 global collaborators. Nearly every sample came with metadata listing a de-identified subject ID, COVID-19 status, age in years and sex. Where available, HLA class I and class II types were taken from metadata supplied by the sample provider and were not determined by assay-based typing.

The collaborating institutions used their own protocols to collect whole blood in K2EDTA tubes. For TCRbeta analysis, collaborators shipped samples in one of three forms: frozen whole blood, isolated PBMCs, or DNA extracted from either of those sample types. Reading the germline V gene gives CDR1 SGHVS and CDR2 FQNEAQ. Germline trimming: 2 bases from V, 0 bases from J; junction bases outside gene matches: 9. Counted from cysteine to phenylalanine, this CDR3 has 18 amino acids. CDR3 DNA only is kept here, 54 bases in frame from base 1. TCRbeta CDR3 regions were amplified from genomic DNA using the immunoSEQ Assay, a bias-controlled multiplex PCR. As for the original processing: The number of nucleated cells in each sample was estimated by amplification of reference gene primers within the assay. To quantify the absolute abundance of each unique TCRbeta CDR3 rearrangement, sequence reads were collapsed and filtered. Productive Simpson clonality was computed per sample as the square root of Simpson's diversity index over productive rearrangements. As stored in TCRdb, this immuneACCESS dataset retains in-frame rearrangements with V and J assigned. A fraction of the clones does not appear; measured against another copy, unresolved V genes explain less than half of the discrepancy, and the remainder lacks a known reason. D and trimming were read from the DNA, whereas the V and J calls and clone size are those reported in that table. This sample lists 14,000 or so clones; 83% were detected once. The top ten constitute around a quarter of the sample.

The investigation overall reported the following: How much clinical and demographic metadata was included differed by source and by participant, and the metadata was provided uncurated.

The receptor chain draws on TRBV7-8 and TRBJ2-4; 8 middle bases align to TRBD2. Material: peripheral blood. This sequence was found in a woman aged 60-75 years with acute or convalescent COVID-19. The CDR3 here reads CASSLSLAEGLAKNIQYF. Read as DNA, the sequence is TGTGCCAGCAGCTTATCACTAGCGGAGGGTTTAGCCAAAAACATTCAGTACTTC.